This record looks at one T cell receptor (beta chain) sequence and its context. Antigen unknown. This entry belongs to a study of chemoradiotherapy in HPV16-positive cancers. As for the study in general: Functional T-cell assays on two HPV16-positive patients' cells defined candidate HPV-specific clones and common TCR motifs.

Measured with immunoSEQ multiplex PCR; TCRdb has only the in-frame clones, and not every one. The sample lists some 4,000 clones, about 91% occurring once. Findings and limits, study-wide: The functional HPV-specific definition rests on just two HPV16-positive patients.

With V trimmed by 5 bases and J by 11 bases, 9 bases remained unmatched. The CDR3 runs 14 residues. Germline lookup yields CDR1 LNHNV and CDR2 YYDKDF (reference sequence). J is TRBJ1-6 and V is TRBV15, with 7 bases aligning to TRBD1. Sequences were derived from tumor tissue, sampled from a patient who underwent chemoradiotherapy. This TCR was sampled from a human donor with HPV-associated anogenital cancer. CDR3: CATSVDRSGAPLHF. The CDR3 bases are TGTGCCACCAGCGTGGACAGGTCCGGGGCACCCCTCCACTTT.